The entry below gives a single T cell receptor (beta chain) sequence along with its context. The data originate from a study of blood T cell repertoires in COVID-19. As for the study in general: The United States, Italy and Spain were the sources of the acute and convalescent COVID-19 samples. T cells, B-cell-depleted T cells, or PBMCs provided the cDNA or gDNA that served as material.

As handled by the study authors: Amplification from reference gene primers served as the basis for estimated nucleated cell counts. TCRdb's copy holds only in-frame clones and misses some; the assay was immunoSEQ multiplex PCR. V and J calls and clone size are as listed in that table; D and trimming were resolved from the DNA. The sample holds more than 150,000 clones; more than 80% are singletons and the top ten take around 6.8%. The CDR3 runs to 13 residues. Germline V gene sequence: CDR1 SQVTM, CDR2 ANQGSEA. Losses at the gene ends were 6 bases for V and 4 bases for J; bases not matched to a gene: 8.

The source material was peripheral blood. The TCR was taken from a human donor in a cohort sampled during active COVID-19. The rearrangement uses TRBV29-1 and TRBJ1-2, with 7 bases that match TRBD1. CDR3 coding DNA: TGCAGCGTCATGACAGGGCGGGCCTATGGCTACACCTTC. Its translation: CSVMTGRAYGYTF.